These 10 T cell receptor beta chains were all obtained from the same sample, sequenced in a study of beta chain features in type 1 diabetes. The entirety of the isolated RNA underwent reverse transcription, so expressed TCRB transcripts were sequenced. The assay was immunoSEQ multiplex PCR, and TCRdb's table has in-frame clones only and misses some. The sample has 350,000 to 450,000 clones; about 14% are singletons. Sequencing was carried out using naive CD4+ T cells from blood. The receptors here all came from a woman in her late teens or twenties in good health.

The sample holds a few counts of this clone. This chain uses TRBV5-6 with TRBJ2-2; the match to TRBD1 covers 7 bases. V dropped 4 bases and J dropped 0; count of bases not matched to a gene: 6. Germline V gene data show CDR1 as SGHDT and CDR2 as YYEEEE. This CDR3 is 16 amino acids long. The CDR3 DNA reads TGTGCCAGCAGCAGCACCGGGACAGCGAACACCGGGGAGCTGTTTTTT. It is translated as CASSSTGTANTGELFF.

This clone was detected a few times. The chain recombines TRBV29-1 with TRBJ2-1; maybe TRBD2 (6 bases). Looked up from germline, CDR1 is SQVTM and CDR2 is ANQGSEA. Trimming shortened V by 7 bases and J by 3 bases, and 13 bases separated the two germline ends. This CDR3 region has 13 residues. CDR3 nucleotide sequence: TGCAGCGCCTGGCGGCGGGACTACAATGAGCAGTTCTTC. Amino acid sequence: CSAWRRDYNEQFF.

This chain links TRBV4-3 with TRBJ1-2; 8 bases align to TRBD1. The CDR3 spans 15 residues. V shed 0 bases and J 5 bases; nucleotides not matched to a gene: 5. Germline V CDR1 and CDR2: LGHNA, YSLEER. For the CDR3, the DNA is TGCGCCAGCAGCCAAGATTACCAGGGGGCATATGGCTACACCTTC. Translation: CASSQDYQGAYGYTF.

The genes are TRBV4-3 and TRBJ2-5; 9 bases match TRBD2. The CDR3 consists of 15 residues. From germline, CDR1 is LGHNA and CDR2 YSLEER. V was clipped by 3 bases and J by 5 bases; unmatched bases: 7. CDR3 loop: CASSQTSSGRETQYF. Written as DNA, the CDR3 is TGCGCCAGCAGCCAGACGTCGAGCGGGAGGGAGACCCAGTACTTC.

This chain uses TRBV29-1 with TRBJ2-1, with TRBD2 matching 9 bases. The CDR3 has 16 residues. After removal of 0 bases from V and 7 bases from J, the junction contained 10 bases not matched to a gene. The germline gives CDR1 SQVTM, CDR2 ANQGSEA. In nucleotides, the CDR3 is TGCAGCGTTGAAGATCGGGCGGCGGGAGGGTCGAATGAGCAGTTCTTC. Translating it yields CSVEDRAAGGSNEQFF.

DNA of the CDR3: TGTGCCAGCAGACCCTCCGGGGGGCGTTACAATGAGCAGTTCTTC. Amino acid sequence: CASRPSGGRYNEQFF. This chain uses TRBV28 with TRBJ2-1; D might be TRBD2 (7 bases). Germline CDR1 MDHEN, CDR2 SYDVKM. Trimming removed 6 bases from V and 4 bases from J, with 16 bases in between. The CDR3 is 15 residues long.

This clone has a handful of counts. The same CDR3 can be traced to other DNA sequences in this sample. The gene calls are TRBV30 and TRBJ2-3; D remains ambiguous. Per the germline V gene, CDR1 is GTSNPN and CDR2 is SVGIG (reference sequence). This CDR3 is built from 11 residues. Trimming removed 1 base from V and 5 bases from J, with 4 bases in between. The CDR3 DNA is TGTGCCTGGAGTGGAGGAGATACGCAGTATTTT. Protein sequence: CAWSGGDTQYF.

The chain combines TRBV7-2 with TRBJ2-3; 9 nucleotides match TRBD2. Germline V gene data show CDR1 as SGHTA and CDR2 as FQGNSA. The junction had 4 bases not matched to a gene; V was cut back by 7 bases and J by 2 bases. CDR3 length: 14 residues. The CDR3 region has the DNA TGTGCCAGCACTGGACTAGCGAACACAGATACGCAGTATTTT. The encoded protein is CASTGLANTDTQYF. The full variable domain, its missing parts supplied by reference TRBV7-2 and TRBJ2-3, is GAGVSQSPSNKVTEKGKDVELRCDPISGHTALYWYRQSLGQGLEFLIYFQGNSAPDKSGLPSDRFSAERTGGSVSTLTIQRTQQEDSAVYLCASTGLANTDTQYFGPGTRLTVL.

The chain employs TRBV6-1 and TRBJ2-5; D possibly corresponds to TRBD1 (6 bases). The V gene lost 7 bases and the J gene lost 3 bases, with 15 bases spanning the gap. Germline V gene sequence: CDR1 MNHNS, CDR2 SASEGT. This CDR3 has 14 residues. In DNA form, the CDR3 reads TGTGCCAGCAACCCGGGACACTCCAAAGAGACCCAGTACTTC. Translated, it gives CASNPGHSKETQYF.

J is TRBJ1-1 and V is TRBV29-1; TRBD1 might be the D (5 bases). Between the trimmed V and J ends, which lost 1 base and 1 base, there was a span of 10 bases. The CDR3 contains 14 residues. Germline V CDR1 and CDR2: SQVTM, ANQGSEA. The CDR3 nucleotides read TGCAGCGTTGAAGCGATCAGGGAGAACACTGAAGCTTTCTTT. Protein: CSVEAIRENTEAFF.